This entry describes one T cell receptor (beta chain). This clonotype turned up a few times. Its target antigen remains unknown. No clone much larger than this one lies a single base away; base qualities are absent. The data belong to a study of T cells after yellow fever vaccination (dated by TCRdb to between 2019 and 2020). Background for the entire study: The SMART-Seq v4 Ultra Low Input RNA kit was used to prepare libraries from fractions with low cell numbers. The cohort comprised two healthy male donors, one aged 18 to 30 and one aged 30 to 40 years. To follow T-cell clones before and after both primary and booster YFV17D yellow fever vaccination, bulk TCR alpha and beta repertoires underwent longitudinal sequencing. Blood samples were taken at several timepoints before and after primary and secondary immunization, and bulk PBMC replicates and cell subsets were isolated.

Reading the label with the study, this specimen's treatment or condition is: live attenuated yellow fever vaccine strain. PBMCs were isolated from peripheral blood using a standard Ficoll-Paque protocol. Dynabeads CD4 and CD8 positive selection kits were used to isolate CD4 and CD8 T-cell fractions. TriZol was used to extract RNA from bulk PBMCs, CD4 and CD8 fractions, and dextramer-positive and dextramer-negative fractions. The research as a whole found: Compared with the primary T-cell response, the secondary T-cell response was faster but weaker, reaching its peak on day 5 rather than on day 15. Computational filtering was needed because FACS-sorted repertoires could contain abundant contaminating clonotypes from the bulk population. Only a couple of donors were included in the study, so the extent to which the findings can be generalized is limited. A small share of clonotypes occurred in both CD4 and CD8 compartments, likely arising from convergent recombination. Most clones expanded after primary vaccination (approximately 96% of CD4 and roughly 90% of CD8) were re-detected after the booster, suggesting that broad memory maintenance occurred.

From a lookup of the germline V gene, CDR1 and CDR2 are SGHAT and FQNNGV. Unmatched junction bases come to 5, with V trimmed by 5 bases and J by 2 bases. The CDR3 sequence holds 16 residues, the cysteine and phenylalanine included. Just CDR3 DNA is preserved here, 48 bases in frame from base 1. Sequencing relied on an Illumina NovaSeq 6000. Synthesis of TCR cDNA relied on 5'RACE template switching, a step that introduced a universal primer site along with unique molecular identifiers. cDNA synthesis was primed from both the TCR alpha and TCR beta constant segments. Two PCR steps were used to amplify libraries, with sample barcodes and sequencing adapters being added in the second step. Sequencing of libraries was done on Illumina HiSeq 2500 (2x100 bp) or NovaSeq (2x150 bp). The original methods were these. Reads were demultiplexed and collapsed into UMI consensus sequences with MIGEC, and V(D)J alignment was performed with MiXCR. Vaccine-responding clonotypes were defined with edgeR using replicate PBMC samples, requiring FDR below 0.01 and a log2 fold change above 5 up to day 15. CD4 or CD8 identity was assigned to each bulk clonotype according to whether the clonotype was present at higher abundance in the sequenced CD4 repertoire or the sequenced CD8 repertoire. TCRdb handled the public reads itself, with Q25 trimming in fastp and clone calling in MiXCR, and kept productive beta chains. When rows share a CDR3 protein, they turn into one entry using the most common DNA and genes. The V and J calls here are based on TCRdb, not the publication. The sample table lists some 260,000 distinct CDR3 sequences, around 5.3% of them with a count of one. The ten largest clones add up to approximately 3.5% of the sample.

Source: CD4+ T cells sorted from PBMCs, taken on the day of the yellow fever booster vaccination. This receptor was taken from a young man who received the YFV17D yellow fever vaccine. The chain uses TRBV11-2 and TRBJ2-3, and 12 junction bases match TRBD2. The CDR3 here reads CASSPLAGGTTDTQYF. The nucleotide sequence reads as follows: TGTGCCAGCAGCCCTCTAGCGGGGGGGACCACAGATACGCAGTATTTT.